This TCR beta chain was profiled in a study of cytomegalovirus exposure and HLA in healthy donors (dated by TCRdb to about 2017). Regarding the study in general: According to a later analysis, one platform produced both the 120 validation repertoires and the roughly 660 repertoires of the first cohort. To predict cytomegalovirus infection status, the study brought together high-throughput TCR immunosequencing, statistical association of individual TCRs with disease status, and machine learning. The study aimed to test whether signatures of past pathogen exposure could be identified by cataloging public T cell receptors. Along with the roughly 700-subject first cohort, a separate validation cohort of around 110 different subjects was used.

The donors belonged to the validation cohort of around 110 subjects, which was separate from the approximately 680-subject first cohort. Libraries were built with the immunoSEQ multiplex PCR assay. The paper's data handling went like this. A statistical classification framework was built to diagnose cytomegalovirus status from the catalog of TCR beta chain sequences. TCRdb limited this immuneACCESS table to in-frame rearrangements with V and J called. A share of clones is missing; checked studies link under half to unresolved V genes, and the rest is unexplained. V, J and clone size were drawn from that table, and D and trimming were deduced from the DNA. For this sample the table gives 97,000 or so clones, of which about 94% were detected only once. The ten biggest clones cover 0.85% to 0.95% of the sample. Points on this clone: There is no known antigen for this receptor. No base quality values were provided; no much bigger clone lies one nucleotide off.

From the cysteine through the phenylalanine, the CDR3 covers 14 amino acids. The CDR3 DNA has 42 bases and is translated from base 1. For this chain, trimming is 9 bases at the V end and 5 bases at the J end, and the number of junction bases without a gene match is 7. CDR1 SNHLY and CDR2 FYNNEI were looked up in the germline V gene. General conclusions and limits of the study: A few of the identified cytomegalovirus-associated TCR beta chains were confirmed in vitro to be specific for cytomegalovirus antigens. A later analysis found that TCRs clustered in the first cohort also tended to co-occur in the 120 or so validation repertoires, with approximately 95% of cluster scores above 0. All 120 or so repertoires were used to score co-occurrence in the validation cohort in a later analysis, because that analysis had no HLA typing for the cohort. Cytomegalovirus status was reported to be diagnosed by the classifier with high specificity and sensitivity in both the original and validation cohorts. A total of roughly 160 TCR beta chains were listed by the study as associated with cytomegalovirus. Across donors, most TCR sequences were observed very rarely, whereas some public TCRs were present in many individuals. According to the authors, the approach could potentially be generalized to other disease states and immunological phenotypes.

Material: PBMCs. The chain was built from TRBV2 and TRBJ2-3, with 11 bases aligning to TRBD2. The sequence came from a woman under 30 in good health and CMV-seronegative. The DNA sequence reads TGTGCCAGAAACCCGGGACTAGCGGTAGATACGCAGTATTTT. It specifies CARNPGLAVDTQYF.